The TCR beta chain under discussion was sequenced for a study of blood T cell repertoires in COVID-19. The J segment lost 4 bases and the V segment lost 6 bases, leaving 9 bases of the junction unmatched. There are 14 residues in the CDR3. Germline V gene sequence: CDR1 MNHNY, CDR2 SVGAGI (reference sequence). Assay used: immunoSEQ multiplex PCR; TCRdb lists only in-frame clones, some missing. In the table there are some 320,000 clones, 88% of which are singletons. This clone was seen more than once but under ten times. The sequenced sample consisted of peripheral blood. V and J are TRBV6-6 and TRBJ2-7, with 7 bases aligning to TRBD1. The receptor's source is a woman younger than 45 who had recovered from COVID-19. The DNA for the CDR3 is TGTGCCAGCAGCTACCCGGACAGGACATACGAGCAGTACTTC. Protein product: CASSYPDRTYEQYF.